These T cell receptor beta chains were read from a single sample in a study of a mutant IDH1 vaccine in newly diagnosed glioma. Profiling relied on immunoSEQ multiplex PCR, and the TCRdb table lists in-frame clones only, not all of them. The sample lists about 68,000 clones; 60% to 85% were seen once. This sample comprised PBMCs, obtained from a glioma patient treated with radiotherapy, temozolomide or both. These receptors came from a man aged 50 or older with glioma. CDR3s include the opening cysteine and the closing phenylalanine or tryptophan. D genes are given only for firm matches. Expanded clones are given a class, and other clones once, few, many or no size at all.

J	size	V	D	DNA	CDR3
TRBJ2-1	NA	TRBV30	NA	TGTGCCGGAAGTCAGGGTTTTACGGGGAATGAGCAGTTCTTC	CAGSQGFTGNEQFF
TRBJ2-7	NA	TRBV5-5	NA	TGTGCCAGCAGCTTTAACAGGCAGGGTGAGCAGTACTTC	CASSFNRQGEQYF
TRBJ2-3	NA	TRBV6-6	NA	TGTGCCAGCGCCCAGGGGTGGGGCACAGATACGCAGTATTTT	CASAQGWGTDTQYF
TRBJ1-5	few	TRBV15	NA	TGTGCCACCAGCAGAGATTTGAATAGCAATCAGCCCCAGCATTTT	CATSRDLNSNQPQHF
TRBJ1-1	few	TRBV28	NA	TGTGCCAGCAGTCCCGTTCTGAGGACAGAAGCTTTCTTT	CASSPVLRTEAFF
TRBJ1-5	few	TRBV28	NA	TGTGCCAGCAGTTTATATCAGCCCCAGCATTTT	CASSLYQPQHF
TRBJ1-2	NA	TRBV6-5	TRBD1	TGTGCCAGCAGTGACAGGGGGCGGGGTGGCTACACCTTC	CASSDRGRGGYTF
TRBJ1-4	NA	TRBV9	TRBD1	TGTGCCAGCAGCGTAGGGGCGGGAAGGCAGGGGGACGTAAAACTGTTTTTT	CASSVGAGRQGDVKLFF
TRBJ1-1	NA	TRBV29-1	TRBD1	TGCAGCGTTACTCCCGGGACAGAGATCGAAGCTTTCTTT	CSVTPGTEIEAFF
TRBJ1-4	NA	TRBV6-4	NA	TGTGCCAGCAGTGAACAGGAGGGTGAAAAACTGTTTTTT	CASSEQEGEKLFF
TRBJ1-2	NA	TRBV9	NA	TGTGCCAGCAGCGTAGCTTCCCATTTCGGGTTTTCCACCTTC	CASSVASHFGFSTF
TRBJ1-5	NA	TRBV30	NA	TGTGCCTGGAAGGGGGGGGGCAATCAGCCCCAGCATTTT	CAWKGGGNQPQHF
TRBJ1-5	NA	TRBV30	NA	TGTGCCTGGAGTGCCGGCAGGGGAGGTCAGCCCCAGCATTTT	CAWSAGRGGQPQHF
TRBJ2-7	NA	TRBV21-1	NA	TGTGCCAGCAGCCGCCGGGCGCAGGTCATAGCCGAGCAGTACTTC	CASSRRAQVIAEQYF
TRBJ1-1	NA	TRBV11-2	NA	TGTGCCAGCAGCTTAGGTTTCTGGGGACTGAACACTGAAGCTTTCTTT	CASSLGFWGLNTEAFF
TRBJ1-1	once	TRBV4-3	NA	TGCGCCAGCAGCCAAGAACGGACTGAAGCTTTCTTT	CASSQERTEAFF
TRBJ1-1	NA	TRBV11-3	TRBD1	TGTGCCAGCAGCCAAGGACAGGGCGCCATGAACACTGAAGCTTTCTTT	CASSQGQGAMNTEAFF
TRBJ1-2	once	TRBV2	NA	TGTGCCAGCAGTGAGCGGACGGGGGAGAATGGCTACACCTTC	CASSERTGENGYTF
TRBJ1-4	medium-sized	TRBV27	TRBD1	TGTGCCAGCAGTTTATCGGGGACAGGGGAGACAAAACTGTTTTTT	CASSLSGTGETKLFF
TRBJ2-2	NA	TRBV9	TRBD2	TGTGCCAGCAGCGTAGCGGGGGGGCAGAACACCGGGGAGCTGTTTTTT	CASSVAGGQNTGELFF
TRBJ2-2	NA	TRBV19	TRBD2	TGTGCCAGTACTAGCGGGGGGGATTTTGCGAACACCGGGGAGCTGTTTTTT	CASTSGGDFANTGELFF
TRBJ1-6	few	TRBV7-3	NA	TGTGCCAGCAGCGCATCCCCCTATAATTCACCCCTCCACTTT	CASSASPYNSPLHF
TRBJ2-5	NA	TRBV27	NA	TGTGCCAGCAGCCCCCGGGGGAAGCAAGAGACCCAGTACTTC	CASSPRGKQETQYF
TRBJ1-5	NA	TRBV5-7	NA	TGTGCCAGCAGCGGGGGGTTTACAGGGATCAATCAGCCCCAGCATTTT	CASSGGFTGINQPQHF
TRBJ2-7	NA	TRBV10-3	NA	TGTGCCATCCGAAGGGGGGACTCCTACGAGCAGTACTTC	CAIRRGDSYEQYF
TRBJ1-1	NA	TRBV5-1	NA	TGCGCCAGCAGCATTGACAGGTCGACTGAAGCTTTCTTT	CASSIDRSTEAFF
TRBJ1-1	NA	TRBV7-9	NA	TGTGCCAGCAGCTCTACTTCGGGAGCTTTCTTT	CASSSTSGAFF
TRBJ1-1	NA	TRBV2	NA	TGTGCCAGCTTTCAGGCAGGCGGAGGCCCCACTGAAGCTTTCTTT	CASFQAGGGPTEAFF
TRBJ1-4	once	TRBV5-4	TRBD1	TGTGCCAGCAGCCGACAGGGGCGGGATAATGAAAAACTGTTTTTT	CASSRQGRDNEKLFF
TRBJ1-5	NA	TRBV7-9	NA	TGTGCCAGCAGCTTGCGGGGGGGGCCTCAGCCCCAGCATTTT	CASSLRGGPQPQHF
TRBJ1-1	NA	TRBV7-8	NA	TGTGCCAGCAGCCTCCGCTGGGGGAACACTGAAGCTTTCTTT	CASSLRWGNTEAFF
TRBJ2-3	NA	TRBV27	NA	TGTGCCAGCAGTTTGGGCTACAACACAGATACGCAGTATTTT	CASSLGYNTDTQYF
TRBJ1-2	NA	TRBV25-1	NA	TGTGCCAGCAGATACGGCAACTATGGCTACACCTTC	CASRYGNYGYTF
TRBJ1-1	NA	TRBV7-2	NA	TGTGCCAGCAGCTTTTGGACAGCGAACACTGAAGCTTTCTTT	CASSFWTANTEAFF
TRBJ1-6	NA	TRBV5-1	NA	TGCGCCAGCAGCGCCCGGACGTCGGATAATTCACCCCTCCACTTT	CASSARTSDNSPLHF
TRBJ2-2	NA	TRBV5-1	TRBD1	TGCGCCAGCAGCGATACAGGGGGCGTCACCGGGGAGCTGTTTTTT	CASSDTGGVTGELFF
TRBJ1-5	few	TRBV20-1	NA	TGCAGTGTACTAACAAGTCACCAGCATTTT	CSVLTSHQHF
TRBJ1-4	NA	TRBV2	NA	TGTGCCAGCAGTTTGGGAACTACTAATGAAAAACTGTTTTTT	CASSLGTTNEKLFF
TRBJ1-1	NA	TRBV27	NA	TGTGCCAGCGGCCAGATGAACACTGAAGCTTTCTTT	CASGQMNTEAFF
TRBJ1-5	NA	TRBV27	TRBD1	TGTGCCAGCAGTCCCCGCCGGACAGGGTGGAGCAATCAGCCCCAGCATTTT	CASSPRRTGWSNQPQHF
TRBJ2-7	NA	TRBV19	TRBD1	TGTGCCAGTAGTCCCGGGACAGGGAATGACTACGAGCAGTACTTC	CASSPGTGNDYEQYF
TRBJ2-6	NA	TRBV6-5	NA	TGTGCCAGCACCCCTGGATCTGGGGCCAACGTCCTGACTTTC	CASTPGSGANVLTF
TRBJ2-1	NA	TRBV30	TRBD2	TGTGCCTGGGGTCTAGAAGGCCGGGGGGGTGAGCAGTTCTTC	CAWGLEGRGGEQFF
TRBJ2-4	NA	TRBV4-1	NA	TGCGCCAGCAGCCAAGGGTGGGCAGGGTCCGCCAAAAACATTCAGTACTTC	CASSQGWAGSAKNIQYF
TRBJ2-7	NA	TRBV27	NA	TGTGCCAGCAGCCGCACAGGAAACTCCTACGAGCAGTACTTC	CASSRTGNSYEQYF
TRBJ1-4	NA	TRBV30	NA	TGTGCCTGGAGCCCAACGGATCTCCCCGAAAAACTGTTTTTT	CAWSPTDLPEKLFF
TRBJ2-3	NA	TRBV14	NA	TGTGCCAGCAGCCAAAAGGACATATTAAGAGATACGCAGTATTTT	CASSQKDILRDTQYF
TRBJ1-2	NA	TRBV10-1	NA	TGCGCCAGCAGTGGGGCCTTGGCCCATGGTTGGGGCTACACCTTC	CASSGALAHGWGYTF
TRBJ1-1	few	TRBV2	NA	TGTGCCAGCAGCGGAGACAGGAGGAACACTGAAGCTTTCTTT	CASSGDRRNTEAFF
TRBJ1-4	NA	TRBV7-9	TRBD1	TGTGCCAGCAGCTTAGAAGGGGGCTGGGAAAAACTGTTTTTT	CASSLEGGWEKLFF
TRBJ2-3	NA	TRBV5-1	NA	TGCGCCAGCAGCCCCACCGAGGGAGGAGATACGCAGTATTTT	CASSPTEGGDTQYF
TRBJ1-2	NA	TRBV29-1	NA	TGCAGCGCCGACGGACCCTATGGCTACACCTTC	CSADGPYGYTF
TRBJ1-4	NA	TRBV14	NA	TGTGCCAGCAGCCAGGGGGCGCGTGAAAAACTGTTTTTT	CASSQGAREKLFF
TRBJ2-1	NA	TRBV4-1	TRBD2	TGCGCCAGCAGCCAACCGAAAGGGACTAGCGGCTACAATGAGCAGTTCTTC	CASSQPKGTSGYNEQFF